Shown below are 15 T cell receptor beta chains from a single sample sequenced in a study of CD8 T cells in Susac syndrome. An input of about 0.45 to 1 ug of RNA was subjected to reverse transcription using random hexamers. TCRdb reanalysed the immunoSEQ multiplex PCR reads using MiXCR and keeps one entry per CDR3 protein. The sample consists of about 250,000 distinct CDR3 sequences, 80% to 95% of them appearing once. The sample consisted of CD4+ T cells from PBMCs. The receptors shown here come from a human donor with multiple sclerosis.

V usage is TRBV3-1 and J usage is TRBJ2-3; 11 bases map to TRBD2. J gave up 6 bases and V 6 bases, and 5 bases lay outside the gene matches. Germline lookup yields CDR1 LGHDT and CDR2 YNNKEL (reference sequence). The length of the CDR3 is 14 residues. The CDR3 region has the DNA TGTGCCAGCAGGCTAGCGGGGGGATCTGATACGCAGTATTTT. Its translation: CASRLAGGSDTQYF.

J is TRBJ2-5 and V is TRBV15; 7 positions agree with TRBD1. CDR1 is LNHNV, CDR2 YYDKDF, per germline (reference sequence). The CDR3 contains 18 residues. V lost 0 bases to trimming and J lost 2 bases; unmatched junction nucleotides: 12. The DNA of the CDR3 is TGTGCCACCAGCAGAGATGGGGGATTGGGACAGAATCAAGAGACCCAGTACTTC. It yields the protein CATSRDGGLGQNQETQYF.

The CDR3 loop is CSARDRTVPPTTEAFF. CDR3 DNA sequence: TGCAGTGCTAGAGACCGGACAGTCCCCCCGACCACTGAAGCTTTCTTT. The rearrangement uses TRBV20-1 and TRBJ1-1; D is perhaps TRBD1 (6 bases). This CDR3 has 16 amino acids. The V end was cut by 0 bases, the J end by 4 bases, with 18 bases between. Germline CDR1 and CDR2: DFQATT and SNEGSKA (reference sequence).

The CDR3 DNA sequence: TGTGCCTGGAGTAGCCAGGCGAGTTACGAGCAGTACTTC. This codes for CAWSSQASYEQYF. The rearrangement uses TRBV30 and TRBJ2-7; D remains ambiguous. The CDR3 has 13 residues. CDR1 and CDR2 (germline): GTSNPN, SVGIG (reference sequence). Trimming took off 2 bases at V and 4 bases at J, with 12 bases between the two ends.

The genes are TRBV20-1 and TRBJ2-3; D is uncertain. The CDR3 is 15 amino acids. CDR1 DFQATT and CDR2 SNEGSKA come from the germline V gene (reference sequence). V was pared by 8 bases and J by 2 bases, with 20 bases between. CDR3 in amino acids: CSTNSPRTLTDTQYF. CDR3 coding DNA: TGCAGTACAAACTCCCCCAGAACCCTCACAGATACGCAGTATTTT.

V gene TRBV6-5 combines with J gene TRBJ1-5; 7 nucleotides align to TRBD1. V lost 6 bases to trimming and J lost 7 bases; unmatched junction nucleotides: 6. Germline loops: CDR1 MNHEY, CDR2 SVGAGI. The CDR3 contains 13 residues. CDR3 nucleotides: TGTGCCAGCAGCTCCGGGACAGCCCAGCCCCAGCATTTT. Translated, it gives CASSSGTAQPQHF.

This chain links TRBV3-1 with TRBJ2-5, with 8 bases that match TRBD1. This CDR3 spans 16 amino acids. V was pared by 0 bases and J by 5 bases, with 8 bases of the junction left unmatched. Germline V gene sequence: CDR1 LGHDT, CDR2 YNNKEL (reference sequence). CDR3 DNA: TGTGCCAGCAGCCAAGACGGGACAGGCCCCAGGGAGACCCAGTACTTC. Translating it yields CASSQDGTGPRETQYF.

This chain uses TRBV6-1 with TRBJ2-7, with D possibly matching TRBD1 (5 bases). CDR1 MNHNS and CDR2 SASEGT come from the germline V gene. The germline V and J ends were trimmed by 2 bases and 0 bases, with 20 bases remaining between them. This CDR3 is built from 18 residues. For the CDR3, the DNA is TGTGCCAGCAGTGAAAGTCAGGGTTCCACAATCTTCTCCTACGAGCAGTACTTC. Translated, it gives CASSESQGSTIFSYEQYF.

CDR3 in amino acids: CASSLAGTRETQYF. CDR3 DNA sequence: TGTGCCAGCAGCCTAGCCGGGACGAGGGAGACCCAGTACTTC. J is TRBJ2-5 and V is TRBV12-3 or TRBV12-4; either TRBD1 or TRBD2 may supply D (5 bases each). This CDR3 spans 14 amino acids. The V gene lost 6 bases and the J gene lost 5 bases, with 16 bases spanning the gap.

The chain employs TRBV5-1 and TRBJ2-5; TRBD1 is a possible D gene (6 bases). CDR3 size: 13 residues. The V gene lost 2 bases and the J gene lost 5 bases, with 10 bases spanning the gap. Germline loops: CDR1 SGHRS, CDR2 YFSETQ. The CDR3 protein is CASSFRDTETQYF. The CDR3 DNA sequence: TGCGCCAGCAGCTTCCGGGACACGGAGACCCAGTACTTC. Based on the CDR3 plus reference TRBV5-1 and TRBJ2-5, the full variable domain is KAGVTQTPRYLIKTRGQQVTLSCSPISGHRSVSWYQQTPGQGLQFLFEYFSETQRNKGNFPGRFSGRQFSNSRSEMNVSTLELGDSALYLCASSFRDTETQYFGPGTRLLVL.

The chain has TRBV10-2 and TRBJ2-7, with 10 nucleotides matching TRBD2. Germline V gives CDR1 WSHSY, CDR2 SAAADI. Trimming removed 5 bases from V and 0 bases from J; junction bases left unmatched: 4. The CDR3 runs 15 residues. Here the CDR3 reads CASSLLAGASYEQYV. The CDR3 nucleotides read TGCGCCAGCAGTCTGCTAGCGGGAGCCTCCTACGAGCAGTACGTC.

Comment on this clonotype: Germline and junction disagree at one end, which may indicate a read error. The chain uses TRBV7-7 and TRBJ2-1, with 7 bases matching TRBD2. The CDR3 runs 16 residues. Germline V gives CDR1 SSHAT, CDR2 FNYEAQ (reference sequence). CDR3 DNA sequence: TGTGCTAGCAGCCCCGCCGGGAGGCTCTCCTACAATGAGCAGTTCTTC. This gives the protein CASSPAGRLSYNEQFF.

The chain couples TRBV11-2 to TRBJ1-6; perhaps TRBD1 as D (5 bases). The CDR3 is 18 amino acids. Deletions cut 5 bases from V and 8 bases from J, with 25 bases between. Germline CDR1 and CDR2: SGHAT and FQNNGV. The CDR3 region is CASSRASGGTRMDSPLHF. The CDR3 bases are TGTGCCAGCAGCCGAGCCTCCGGGGGGACCCGGATGGATTCACCCCTCCACTTT.

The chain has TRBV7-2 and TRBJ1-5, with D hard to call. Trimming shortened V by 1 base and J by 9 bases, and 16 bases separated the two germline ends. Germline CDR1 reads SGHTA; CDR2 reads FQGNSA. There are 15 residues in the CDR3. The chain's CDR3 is CASSLVAAQYTPQHF. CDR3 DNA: TGTGCCAGCAGCTTAGTTGCTGCCCAGTATACGCCCCAGCATTTT.

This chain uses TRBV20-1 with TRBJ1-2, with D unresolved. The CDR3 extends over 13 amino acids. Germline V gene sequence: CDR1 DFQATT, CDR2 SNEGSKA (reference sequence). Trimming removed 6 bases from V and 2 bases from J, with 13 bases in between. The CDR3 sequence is CSAEDGQNYGYTF. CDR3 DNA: TGCAGTGCCGAAGACGGGCAGAACTATGGCTACACCTTC.